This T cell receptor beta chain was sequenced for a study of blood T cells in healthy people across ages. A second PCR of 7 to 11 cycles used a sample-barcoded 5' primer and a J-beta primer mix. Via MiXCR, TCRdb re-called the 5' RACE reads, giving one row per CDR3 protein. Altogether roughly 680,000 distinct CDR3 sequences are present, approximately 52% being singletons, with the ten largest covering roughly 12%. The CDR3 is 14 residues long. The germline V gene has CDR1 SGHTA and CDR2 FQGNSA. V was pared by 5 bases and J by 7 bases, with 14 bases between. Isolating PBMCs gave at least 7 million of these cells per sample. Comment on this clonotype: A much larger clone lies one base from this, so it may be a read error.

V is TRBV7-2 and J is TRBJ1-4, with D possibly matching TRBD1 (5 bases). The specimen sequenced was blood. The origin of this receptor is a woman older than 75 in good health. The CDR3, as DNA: TGTGCCAGCAGCCTGGACGGGGGGTCTGAAAAACTGTTTTTT. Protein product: CASSLDGGSEKLFF.